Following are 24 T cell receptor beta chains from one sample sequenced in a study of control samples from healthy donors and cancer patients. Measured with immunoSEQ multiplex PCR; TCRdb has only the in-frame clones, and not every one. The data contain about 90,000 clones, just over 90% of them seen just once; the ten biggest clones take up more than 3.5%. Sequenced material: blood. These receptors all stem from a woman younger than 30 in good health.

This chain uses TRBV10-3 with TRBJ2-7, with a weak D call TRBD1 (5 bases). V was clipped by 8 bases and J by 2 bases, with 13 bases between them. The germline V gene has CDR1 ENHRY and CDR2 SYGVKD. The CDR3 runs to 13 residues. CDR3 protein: CAIQGELAYEQYF. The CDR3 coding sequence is TGTGCCATCCAGGGCGAATTAGCCTACGAGCAGTACTTC.

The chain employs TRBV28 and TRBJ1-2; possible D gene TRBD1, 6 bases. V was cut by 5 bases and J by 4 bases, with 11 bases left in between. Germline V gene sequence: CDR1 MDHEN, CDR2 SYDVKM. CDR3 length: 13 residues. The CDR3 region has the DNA TGTGCCAGCAGTCCGACAGGAGTCTATGGCTACACCTTC. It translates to CASSPTGVYGYTF.

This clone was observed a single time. DNA of the CDR3: TGTGCCAGTAGTGACGGGAGTCAAGAGACCCAGTACTTC. As protein: CASSDGSQETQYF. J is TRBJ2-5 and V is TRBV19; tentative D call: TRBD2 (6 bases). Germline V CDR1 and CDR2: LNHDA, SQIVND (reference sequence). The CDR3 runs 13 residues. Trimming shortened V by 5 bases and J by 2 bases, and 9 bases separated the two germline ends.

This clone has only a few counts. CDR3 nucleotide sequence: TGTGCCAGCAGTCCCGGGGTCACCAATCAGCCCCAGCATTTT. Translated, it gives CASSPGVTNQPQHF. The chain carries TRBV27 and TRBJ1-5; D unresolved. Trimming cost V 5 bases and J 3 bases, with 11 bases left between them. Germline CDR1 is MNHEY and CDR2 is SMNVEV (reference sequence). There are 14 residues in the CDR3.

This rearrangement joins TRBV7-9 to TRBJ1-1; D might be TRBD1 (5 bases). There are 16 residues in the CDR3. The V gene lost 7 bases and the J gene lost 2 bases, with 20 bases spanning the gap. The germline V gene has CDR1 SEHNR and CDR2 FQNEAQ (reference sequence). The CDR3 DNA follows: TGTGCCAGCACCGGAAGTGGCAGGGTCCTTAACACTGAAGCTTTCTTT. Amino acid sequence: CASTGSGRVLNTEAFF.

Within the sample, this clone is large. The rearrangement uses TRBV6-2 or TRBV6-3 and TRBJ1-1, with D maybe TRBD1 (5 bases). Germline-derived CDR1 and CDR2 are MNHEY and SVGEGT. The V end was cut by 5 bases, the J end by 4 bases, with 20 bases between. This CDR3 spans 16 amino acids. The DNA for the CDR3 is TGTGCCAGCAGTCCCCTCTCGGACCGTGGGGGCACTGAAGCTTTCTTT. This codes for CASSPLSDRGGTEAFF.

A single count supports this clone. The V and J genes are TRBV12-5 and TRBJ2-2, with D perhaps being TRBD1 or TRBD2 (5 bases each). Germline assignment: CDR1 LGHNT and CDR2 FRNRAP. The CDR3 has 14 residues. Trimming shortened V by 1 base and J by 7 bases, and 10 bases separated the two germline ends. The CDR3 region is CASGLARGVGELFF. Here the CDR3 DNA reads TGTGCTAGTGGTTTGGCTAGGGGAGTCGGGGAGCTGTTTTTT.

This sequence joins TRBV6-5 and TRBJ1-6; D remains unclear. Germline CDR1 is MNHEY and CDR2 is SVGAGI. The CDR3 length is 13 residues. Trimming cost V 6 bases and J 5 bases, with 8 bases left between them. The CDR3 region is CASRRTDNSPLHF. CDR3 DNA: TGTGCCAGCAGGAGGACGGATAATTCACCCCTCCACTTT.

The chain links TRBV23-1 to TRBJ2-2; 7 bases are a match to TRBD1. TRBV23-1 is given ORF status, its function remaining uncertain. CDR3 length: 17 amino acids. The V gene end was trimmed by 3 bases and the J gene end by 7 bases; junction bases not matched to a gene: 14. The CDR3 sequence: CASSHRTGHHRHGELFF. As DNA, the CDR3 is TGCGCCAGCAGTCATCGGACAGGTCACCACCGACACGGGGAGCTGTTTTTT.

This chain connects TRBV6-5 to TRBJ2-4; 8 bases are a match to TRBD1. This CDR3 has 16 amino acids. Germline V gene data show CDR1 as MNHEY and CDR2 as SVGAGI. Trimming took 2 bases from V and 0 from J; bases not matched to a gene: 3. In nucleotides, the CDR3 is TGTGCCAGCAGTTACACCGGACAGGGAGCCAAAAACATTCAGTACTTC. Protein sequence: CASSYTGQGAKNIQYF.

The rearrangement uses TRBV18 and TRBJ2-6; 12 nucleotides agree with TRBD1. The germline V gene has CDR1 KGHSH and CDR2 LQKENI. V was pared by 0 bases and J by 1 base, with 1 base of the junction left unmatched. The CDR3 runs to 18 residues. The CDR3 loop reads CASSPPGQGASGANVLTF. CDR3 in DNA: TGTGCCAGCTCACCACCGGGACAGGGGGCATCTGGGGCCAACGTCCTGACTTTC.

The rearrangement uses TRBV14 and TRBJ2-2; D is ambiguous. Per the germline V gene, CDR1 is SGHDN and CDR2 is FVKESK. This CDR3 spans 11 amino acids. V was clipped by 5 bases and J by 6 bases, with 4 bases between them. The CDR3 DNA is TGTGCCAGCAGCGTGGCCGGGGAGCTGTTTTTT. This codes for CASSVAGELFF.

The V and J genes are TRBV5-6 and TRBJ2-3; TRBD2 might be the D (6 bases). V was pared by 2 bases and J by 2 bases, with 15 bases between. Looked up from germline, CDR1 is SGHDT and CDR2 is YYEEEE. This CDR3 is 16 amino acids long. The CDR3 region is CASSLLGAGSTDTQYF. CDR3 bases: TGTGCCAGCAGCTTACTCGGCGCGGGGTCCACAGATACGCAGTATTTT.

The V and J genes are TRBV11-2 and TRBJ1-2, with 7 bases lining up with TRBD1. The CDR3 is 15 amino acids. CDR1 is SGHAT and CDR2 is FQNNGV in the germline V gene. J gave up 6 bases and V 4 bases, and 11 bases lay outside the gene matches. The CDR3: CASSWEDRRINGYTF. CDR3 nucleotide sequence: TGTGCCAGCAGCTGGGAGGACAGGAGAATTAATGGCTACACCTTC.

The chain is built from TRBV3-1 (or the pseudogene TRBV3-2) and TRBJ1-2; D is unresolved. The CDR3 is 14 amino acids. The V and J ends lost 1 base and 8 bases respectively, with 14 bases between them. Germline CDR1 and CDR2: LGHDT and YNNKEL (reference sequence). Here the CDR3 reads CASSQAYSENGYTF. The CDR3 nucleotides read TGTGCCAGCAGCCAAGCGTACAGTGAGAACGGCTACACCTTC.

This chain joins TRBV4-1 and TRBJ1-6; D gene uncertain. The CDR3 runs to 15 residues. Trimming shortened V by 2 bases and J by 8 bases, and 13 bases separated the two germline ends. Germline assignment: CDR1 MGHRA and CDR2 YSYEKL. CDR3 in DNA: TGCGCCAGCAGCCAAAACCCGAATGGGGATTCACCCCTCCACTTT. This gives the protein CASSQNPNGDSPLHF.

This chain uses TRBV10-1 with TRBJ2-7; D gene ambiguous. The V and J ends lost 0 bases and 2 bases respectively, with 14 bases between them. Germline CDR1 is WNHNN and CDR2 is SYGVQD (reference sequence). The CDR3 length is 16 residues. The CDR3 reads CASSESMTEPPYEQYF. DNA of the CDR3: TGCGCCAGCAGTGAGTCGATGACTGAACCCCCCTACGAGCAGTACTTC.

CDR3 amino acids: CSVVTGHGYTF. The CDR3 DNA is TGCAGTGTGGTGACAGGCCATGGCTACACCTTC. The gene calls are TRBV20-1 and TRBJ1-2; D may be TRBD1 (6 bases). V lost 7 bases, J lost 6 bases, and 12 bases lay in between. The CDR3 length is 11 residues. Germline assignment: CDR1 DFQATT and CDR2 SNEGSKA (reference sequence).

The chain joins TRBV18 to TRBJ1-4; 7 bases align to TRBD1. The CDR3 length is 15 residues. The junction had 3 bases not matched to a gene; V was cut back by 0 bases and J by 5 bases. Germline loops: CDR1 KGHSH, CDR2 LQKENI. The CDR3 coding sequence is TGTGCCAGCTCACCACCGCCAGGGGGGAATGAAAAACTGTTTTTT. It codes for CASSPPPGGNEKLFF.

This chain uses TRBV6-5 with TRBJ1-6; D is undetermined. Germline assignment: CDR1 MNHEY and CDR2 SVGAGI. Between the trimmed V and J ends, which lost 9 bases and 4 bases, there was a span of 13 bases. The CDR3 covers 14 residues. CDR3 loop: CASGYSLYNSPLHF. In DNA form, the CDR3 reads TGTGCCAGTGGATACAGTTTATATAATTCACCCCTCCACTTT.

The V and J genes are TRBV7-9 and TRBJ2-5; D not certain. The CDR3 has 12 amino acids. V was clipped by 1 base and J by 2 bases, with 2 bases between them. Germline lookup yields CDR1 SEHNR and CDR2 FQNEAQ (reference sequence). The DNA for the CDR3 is TGTGCCAGCAGCTTAGTTCAAGAGACCCAGTACTTC. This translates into CASSLVQETQYF.

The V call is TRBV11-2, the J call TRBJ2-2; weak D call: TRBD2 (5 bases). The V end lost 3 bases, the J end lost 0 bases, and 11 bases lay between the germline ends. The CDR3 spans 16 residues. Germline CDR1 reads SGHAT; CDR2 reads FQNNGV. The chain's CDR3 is CASSFGGLANTGELFF. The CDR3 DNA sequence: TGTGCCAGCAGCTTCGGCGGGCTGGCGAACACCGGGGAGCTGTTTTTT.

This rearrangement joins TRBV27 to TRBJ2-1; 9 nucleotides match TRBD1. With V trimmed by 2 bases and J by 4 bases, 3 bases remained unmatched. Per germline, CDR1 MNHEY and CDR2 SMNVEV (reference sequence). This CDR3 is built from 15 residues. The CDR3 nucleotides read TGTGCCAGCAGTTTAGGGACAGGGAATTACAATGAGCAGTTCTTC. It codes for CASSLGTGNYNEQFF.

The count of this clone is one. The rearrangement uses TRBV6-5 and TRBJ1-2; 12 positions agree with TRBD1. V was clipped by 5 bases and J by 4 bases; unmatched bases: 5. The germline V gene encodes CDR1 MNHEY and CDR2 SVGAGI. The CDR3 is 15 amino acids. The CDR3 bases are TGTGCCAGCAGTCACCGGGACAGGGGGCTCTATGGCTACACCTTC. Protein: CASSHRDRGLYGYTF.